This entry describes one T cell receptor beta chain. Its antigen is currently not known. No clone much larger than this one lies a single base away; base qualities are absent. The entry originates in a study of blood T cell repertoires in COVID-19 (TCRdb year 2020). Background on the whole study: The collaborator samples originated in the United States, Italy and Spain and spanned the acute and convalescent phases of COVID-19. The prospective study material was composed of cDNA or gDNA derived from T cells, B-cell-depleted T cells, or PBMCs. The dataset comprised deeply sampled blood TCRbeta repertoires from subjects exposed to, actively infected with, or recovered from COVID-19. A freely available public database, intended as a resource for researchers studying the immune response to SARS-CoV-2, is where the repertoires were released. The samples were drawn from the first 160 participants of the ongoing ImmuneRACE study and from 1,254 subjects provided by 6 global collaborators. Nearly every sample came with metadata listing a de-identified subject ID, COVID-19 status, age in years and sex. Where HLA class I and class II types were available, the types were taken from metadata supplied by the sample provider, not from assay-based typing.

The germline V gene (reference sequence) yields LNHDA for CDR1 and SQIVND for CDR2. V drops 3 bases and J drops 0 bases, leaving 18 bases in between. The CDR3 runs 17 residues from the cysteine to the phenylalanine. CDR3 DNA only is kept here, 51 bases in frame from base 1. The immunoSEQ Assay, a bias-controlled multiplex PCR, was used to amplify TCRbeta CDR3 regions from genomic DNA. As for how the authors treated the data: The number of nucleated cells in each sample was estimated from the amplification of reference gene primers within the assay. Sequence reads were collapsed and filtered to measure the absolute abundance of every unique TCRbeta CDR3 rearrangement. For each sample, productive Simpson clonality was calculated as the square root of Simpson's diversity index across productive rearrangements. TCRdb re-hosts the immuneACCESS table, in-frame sequences only. Its copies lack some clones; in the studies checked, an unresolved V gene accounts for under half of them, and the cause for the rest is not known. From that table come the V and J calls and clone size; the DNA was used to work out D and trimming. Recorded for this sample are about 230,000 clones; 80% to 85% of them occurred a single time. The ten biggest clones cover approximately 30% of the sample.

The collaborating institutions used their own protocols to collect whole blood in K2EDTA tubes. Collaborator samples were shipped for TCRbeta analysis as frozen whole blood, isolated PBMCs, or DNA extracted from either sample type. What the research found in general, with its limitations: The amount of clinical and demographic metadata varied by source and participant and was provided uncurated.

The clonotype originates from a man aged 35 to 55 with acute or convalescent COVID-19. The chain employs TRBV19 and TRBJ2-7; perhaps TRBD1 is the D gene, with 7 bases matching. The source material was peripheral blood. The CDR3 reads CASSISGDRSFSYEQYF. The DNA reads as follows: TGTGCCAGTAGTATCTCGGGGGACAGAAGCTTCTCCTACGAGCAGTACTTC.